The source of this T cell receptor beta chain is a study of blood T cell repertoires in COVID-19. Looking at the study overall: PBMCs, B-cell-depleted T cells, or T cells were the source of the cDNA or gDNA that made up the material.

This table comes from immunoSEQ multiplex PCR, and its TCRdb copy is limited to in-frame clones, with some not included. The repertoire holds roughly 140,000 clones, with 80% to 90% as singletons. Germline CDR1 reads SGHRS; CDR2 reads YFSETQ. V was pared by 0 bases and J by 4 bases, with 16 bases between. CDR3 length equals 16 residues. This TCR came from a man between 65 and 85 years old with acute or convalescent COVID-19. The sequenced material came from peripheral blood. V gene TRBV5-1 combines with J gene TRBJ1-1; D not certain. Written as DNA, the CDR3 is TGCGCCAGCAGCTTGGAACAGATCGGGAGTAGCACTGAAGCTTTCTTT. This translates into CASSLEQIGSSTEAFF.